This record looks at one TCR beta chain sequence and its context. Per germline, CDR1 SEHNR and CDR2 FQNEAQ (reference sequence). The CDR3 extends over 15 amino acids. V was shortened by 5 bases and J by 4 bases, with 14 bases between the two germline ends. Sequencing of TCR beta was performed on blood CD8+ and CD4+ T cells. This record belongs to a study of CD8 T cells in Susac syndrome. After extraction with the RNeasy kit, about 0.45 to 1 ug of the RNA was reverse transcribed using random hexamers. Multiplex PCR with immunoSEQ amplified the TCR beta CDR3 across 54 Vbeta and 13 Jbeta. MiXCR, run by TCRdb on the immunoSEQ multiplex PCR reads, gives a single entry per CDR3 protein. The sample yields about 49,000 distinct CDR3 sequences, over 85% seen once.

Material for sequencing was CD8+ T cells from PBMCs. The sequence derives from a human donor in good health. This chain uses TRBV7-9 with TRBJ1-4; D unclear. The CDR3 coding sequence is TGTGCCAGCAGCCAGCGAGGTTTACTTAATGAAAAACTGTTTTTT. Translation: CASSQRGLLNEKLFF.